This T cell receptor beta chain was identified during a study of blood T cell repertoires in COVID-19. Looking at the study overall: Acute and convalescent COVID-19 specimens originated in the United States, Italy and Spain.

As processed by the authors: Nucleated cell number was recorded as an estimate derived from reference gene primer amplification. The table came from immunoSEQ multiplex PCR; TCRdb's copy has only in-frame clones and leaves some out. The D gene and trimming were derived from the DNA, and the V and J assignments and clone size from that table. This sample has about 55,000 clones, with approximately 85% found just once. CDR3 length: 14 residues. V lost 1 base, J lost 3 bases, and 7 bases lay in between. The germline gives CDR1 LNHNV, CDR2 YYDKDF (reference sequence). This clone was counted a few times. The chain employs TRBV15 and TRBJ1-5; D is undetermined. Specimen: peripheral blood. The TCR sequence derives from a human donor in a cohort sampled during active COVID-19. The CDR3 DNA is TGTGCCACCAGCAGAGGTATTAACAATCAGCCCCAGCATTTT. It translates to CATSRGINNQPQHF.